These 10 T cell receptor beta chains originate from one sample sequenced in a study of T cell responses to AZD1222 COVID-19 vaccine. The protocol was immunoSEQ multiplex PCR, while the TCRdb copy is restricted to in-frame clones and leaves out a portion. The sample has 90,000 to 110,000 clones, 88% seen once. The specimen comprised peripheral blood, sampled on day 0 of AZD1222 vaccination. The receptors were gathered from an adult in good health.

This clone has only one observation. The chain carries TRBV9 and TRBJ2-7; 8 bases agree with TRBD1. Per germline, CDR1 SGDLS and CDR2 YYNGEE. There are 15 residues in the CDR3. The ends lost 4 bases at V and 0 bases at J; junction bases unmatched: 6. The CDR3, as DNA: TGTGCCAGCAGCTTACGGACAGGGTACTCCTACGAGCAGTACTTC. This sequence encodes CASSLRTGYSYEQYF.

The chain carries TRBV5-4 and TRBJ1-5; D is perhaps TRBD1 (6 bases). Germline V gives CDR1 SGHNT, CDR2 YYREEE (reference sequence). V was cut by 0 bases and J by 6 bases, with 13 bases left in between. This CDR3 has 15 residues. The CDR3 spells CASSLDGGRGQPQHF. The CDR3 DNA reads TGTGCCAGCAGCTTGGATGGGGGGCGGGGTCAGCCCCAGCATTTT.

This clone occurred once. V gene TRBV2 combines with J gene TRBJ2-3, with 12 bases fitting TRBD2. The CDR3 is 16 residues long. CDR1 SNHLY and CDR2 FYNNEI come from the germline V gene. With V trimmed by 3 bases and J by 2 bases, 3 bases remained unmatched. CDR3 nucleotides: TGTGCCAGCAGTGAGACTAGCGGGAGTGACACAGATACGCAGTATTTT. The encoded protein is CASSETSGSDTDTQYF.

This chain connects TRBV30 to TRBJ2-7; weak D call: TRBD2 (6 bases). Trimming shortened V by 1 base and J by 3 bases, and 7 bases separated the two germline ends. The CDR3 extends over 12 amino acids. Germline V gene sequence: CDR1 GTSNPN, CDR2 SVGIG (reference sequence). CDR3 DNA sequence: TGTGCCTGGAGTGCGGGGGACTACGAGCAGTACTTC. This codes for CAWSAGDYEQYF.

The chain's CDR3 is CAWRAGQLKNIQYF. The CDR3 DNA is TGTGCCTGGAGGGCAGGGCAACTCAAAAACATTCAGTACTTC. The chain carries TRBV30 and TRBJ2-4, with D perhaps TRBD1 (5 bases). This CDR3 has 14 amino acids. CDR1 GTSNPN and CDR2 SVGIG come from the germline V gene (reference sequence). Trimming took off 3 bases at V and 3 bases at J, with 12 bases between the two ends.

This chain uses TRBV2 with TRBJ1-2; 7 bases map to TRBD1. CDR1 and CDR2 (germline): SNHLY, FYNNEI. The CDR3 covers 13 residues. Losses at the gene ends were 7 bases for V and 6 bases for J; bases not matched to a gene: 8. The CDR3 is CASMGTAGNGYTF. In DNA, the CDR3 is TGTGCCAGCATGGGGACAGCCGGAAATGGCTACACCTTC.

This chain connects TRBV19 to TRBJ2-7; a weak D match, TRBD1 (6 bases). The CDR3 extends over 15 amino acids. The V and J ends lost 5 bases and 3 bases respectively, with 17 bases between them. Germline CDR1 reads LNHDA; CDR2 reads SQIVND (reference sequence). The CDR3 reads CASSPAGAGDYEQYF. Here the CDR3 DNA reads TGTGCCAGTAGTCCCGCAGGGGCGGGTGACTACGAGCAGTACTTC.

V and J are TRBV18 and TRBJ2-7, with a possible D match to TRBD2 (5 bases). CDR1 is KGHSH, CDR2 LQKENI, per germline. Trimming cost V 2 bases and J 6 bases, with 17 bases left between them. The CDR3 spans 15 residues. CDR3 sequence reads: CASSPSSGLGVEQYF. Here the CDR3 DNA reads TGTGCCAGCTCACCATCCTCGGGATTGGGAGTCGAGCAGTACTTC.

The J gene is TRBJ1-5, the V gene TRBV16, with TRBD1 matching over 7 bases. The junction had 7 bases not matched to a gene; V was cut back by 4 bases and J by 4 bases. The CDR3 runs to 15 residues. Germline V lookup: CDR1 KGHSY, CDR2 FQNENV. CDR3 sequence reads: CASSRGTVPNQPQHF. DNA for the CDR3: TGTGCCAGCAGCCGCGGGACAGTCCCTAATCAGCCCCAGCATTTT. Based on the CDR3 plus reference TRBV16 and TRBJ1-5, the full variable domain is GEEVAQTPKHLVRGEGQKAKLYCAPIKGHSYVFWYQQVLKNEFKFLISFQNENVFDETGMPKERFSAKCLPNSPCSLEIQATKLEDSAVYFCASSRGTVPNQPQHFGDGTRLSIL.

DNA of the CDR3: TGTGCCAGCAGACCCGGGGACGGGACCGGGGAGCTGTTTTTT. It yields the protein CASRPGDGTGELFF. This chain links TRBV21-1 with TRBJ2-2. TRBV21-1 is listed as a pseudogene. The CDR3 runs 14 residues.